This TCR beta chain originates from a study of response to subunit inactivated influenza vaccine. The germline V gene has CDR1 SGHTA and CDR2 FQGTGA. V lost 1 base to trimming and J lost 6 bases; unmatched junction nucleotides: 5. The CDR3 is made up of 15 amino acids. There are many counts of this clonotype. TCRdb recomputed calls from the RT-PCR reads with MiXCR, one row per CDR3 protein. The repertoire consists of about 540,000 distinct CDR3 sequences, with under 30% occurring once and the leading ten covering 2.5% to 3%. These same records also appear under a second study, on T cells expressing NK-cell markers. That report notes: A 5'RACE template switching approach incorporating UMIs was used to make TCR beta cDNA. It remained uncertain whether the expanded NKG2C+ T cell clones were specific for HCMV antigens.

This sequence was found in a man aged 50-60 years who received an inactivated influenza vaccine. Source: CD4+ T cells sorted from PBMCs, taken about 11 days after vaccination. The chain joins TRBV7-3 to TRBJ2-3; 9 bases match TRBD2. CDR3 DNA sequence: TGTGCCAGCAGCTTAAGAGCTAGCGGGATTGATACGCAGTATTTT. Encoded protein: CASSLRASGIDTQYF.